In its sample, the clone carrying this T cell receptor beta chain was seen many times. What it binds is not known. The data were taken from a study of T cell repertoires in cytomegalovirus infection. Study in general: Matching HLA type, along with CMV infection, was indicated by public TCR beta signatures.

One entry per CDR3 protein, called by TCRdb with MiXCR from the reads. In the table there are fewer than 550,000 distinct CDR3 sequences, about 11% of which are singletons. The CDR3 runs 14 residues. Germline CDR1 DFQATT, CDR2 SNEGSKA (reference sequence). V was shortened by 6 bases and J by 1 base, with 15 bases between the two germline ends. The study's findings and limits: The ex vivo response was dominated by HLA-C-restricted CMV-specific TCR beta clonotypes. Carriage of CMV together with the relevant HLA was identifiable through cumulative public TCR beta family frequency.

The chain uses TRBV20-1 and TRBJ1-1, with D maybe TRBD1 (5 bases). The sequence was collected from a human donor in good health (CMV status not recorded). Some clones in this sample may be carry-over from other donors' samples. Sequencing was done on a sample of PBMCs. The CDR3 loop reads CSAEGVARNTEAFF. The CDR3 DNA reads TGCAGTGCCGAAGGGGTGGCGAGGAACACTGAAGCTTTCTTT.